This is a list of T cell receptor beta chains from one sample in a study of OX40 agonist ivuxolimab in advanced cancers. Profiling relied on immunoSEQ multiplex PCR, and the TCRdb table lists in-frame clones only, not all of them. The table includes some 50,000 clones, about 88% detected once. The sequenced sample was CD4+ or CD8+ T cells sorted from blood, obtained in a trial of the OX40 agonist ivuxolimab. Receptor source: an adult with an advanced solid tumor such as melanoma, head and neck, liver or kidney cancer. Both conserved end residues are part of each CDR3.

TRBV9	TRBJ1-2	CASSVGRVFSDGYTF
TRBV27	TRBJ2-7	CASSFGQPPYEQYF
TRBV9	TRBJ2-7	CASSPGTFSYEQYF
TRBV6-6	TRBJ2-5	CASSFLGVRETQYF
TRBV11-2	TRBJ2-7	CASSLAGLRAYEQYF
TRBV5-6	TRBJ1-2	CASSLGGGYTF
TRBV7-6	TRBJ2-5	CASSFLIGGETQYF
TRBV5-1	TRBJ1-1	CASSLTQHSRAATEAFF
TRBV7-9	TRBJ1-1	CASSLEGGPRGTEAFF
TRBV15	TRBJ1-2	CATNPGQGKDGYTF
TRBV9	TRBJ2-1	CASSVAAGNYNEQFF
TRBV19	TRBJ1-2	CASSVGHYGYTF
TRBV27	TRBJ2-2	CASSLSQTHTGELFF
TRBV4-1	TRBJ2-7	CASSQDSGYEQYF
TRBV28	TRBJ2-7	CASSFLLAGGTFYEQYF
TRBV4-3	TRBJ1-4	CASSRTQGVREKLFF
TRBV29-1	TRBJ1-1	CSVERRRQAFF
TRBV2	TRBJ2-7	CASSDWYEQYF
TRBV2	TRBJ2-1	CASSEALAGPYNEQFF
TRBV25-1	TRBJ1-1	CASSWGGVAEAFF
TRBV2	TRBJ1-2	CASRPHRSSYGYTF
TRBV5-5	TRBJ2-2	CASSLEIAGRNTGELFF
TRBV5-4	TRBJ2-2	CASTTDTGELFF
TRBV7-9	TRBJ1-1	CASTLRAEAFF
TRBV10-3	TRBJ1-6	CAISKTAGERVNSPLHF
TRBV9	TRBJ2-3	CASSVGGTGVGTDTQYF
TRBV27	TRBJ2-6	CASSLGQGLFSGANVLTF
TRBV29-1	TRBJ2-2	CSVEVPGLAGVTGELFF